These 4 T cell receptor beta chains were sequenced from one sample in a study of identical twins. TCRdb reanalysed the 5' RACE reads using MiXCR and keeps one entry per CDR3 protein. The sample holds a few hundred thousand distinct CDR3 sequences, approximately 9.6% seen once. This same sample was also part of a study on yellow fever vaccine responses in identical twins.

Sequencing was carried out using PBMCs. These receptors were obtained from a woman under 30 in good health.

The gene calls are TRBV28 and TRBJ2-2; 8 nucleotides match TRBD2. The germline CDR1 and CDR2 sequences are MDHEN and SYDVKM. The length of the CDR3 is 13 residues. J lost 4 bases, V lost 8 bases, and 3 bases had no gene match. The CDR3 region has the DNA TGTGCCAGCCTTGCGGGGGGCACCGGGGAGCTGTTTTTT. Translated: CASLAGGTGELFF.

This clonotype appeared a few times. This chain links TRBV6-2 or TRBV6-3 with TRBJ2-1, with 8 positions matching TRBD2. The germline gives CDR1 MNHEY, CDR2 SVGEGT. The V gene end was trimmed by 6 bases and the J gene end by 6 bases; junction bases not matched to a gene: 10. This CDR3 contains 15 residues. The CDR3 region has the DNA TGTGCCAGCAGCTACAGGACTAGCCGGGGCAATGAGCAGTTCTTC. Its translation: CASSYRTSRGNEQFF.

This clonotype was counted at least ten times. CDR3 amino acids: CASSRRRAHNEQFF. The CDR3 DNA sequence: TGTGCCAGCAGTCGACGCAGGGCGCACAATGAGCAGTTCTTC. V and J are TRBV4-2 and TRBJ2-1, with D perhaps matching TRBD1 (5 bases). Trimming pared 6 bases from V and 5 bases from J, leaving 14 bases between. From germline, CDR1 is LGHNA and CDR2 YNFKEQ. There are 14 residues in the CDR3.

CDR3 nucleotides: TGCAGCTCCCATGTGGGGGCAGATACGCAGTATTTT. As protein: CSSHVGADTQYF. The rearrangement links TRBV29-1 to TRBJ2-3, with D perhaps being TRBD1 or TRBD2 (5 bases each). The CDR3 contains 12 residues. V dropped 8 bases and J dropped 4 bases, with 13 bases sitting between them. Per germline, CDR1 SQVTM and CDR2 ANQGSEA.